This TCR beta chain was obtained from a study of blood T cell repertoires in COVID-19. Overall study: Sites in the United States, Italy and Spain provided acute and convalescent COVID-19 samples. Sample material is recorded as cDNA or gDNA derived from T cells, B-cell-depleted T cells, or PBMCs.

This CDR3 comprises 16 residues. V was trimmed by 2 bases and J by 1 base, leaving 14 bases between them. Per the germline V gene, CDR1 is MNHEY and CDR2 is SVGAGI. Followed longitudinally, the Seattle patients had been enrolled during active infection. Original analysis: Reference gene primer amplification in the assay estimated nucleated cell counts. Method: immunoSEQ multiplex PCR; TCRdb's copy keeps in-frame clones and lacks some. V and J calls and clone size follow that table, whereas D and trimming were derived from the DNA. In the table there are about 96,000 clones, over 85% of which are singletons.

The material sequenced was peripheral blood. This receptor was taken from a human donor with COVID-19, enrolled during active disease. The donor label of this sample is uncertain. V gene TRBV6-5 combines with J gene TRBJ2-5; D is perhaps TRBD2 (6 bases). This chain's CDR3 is CASSYGGSGSQETQYF. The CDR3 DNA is TGTGCCAGCAGTTACGGGGGTAGCGGTTCCCAAGAGACCCAGTACTTC.